The rows below give T cell receptor beta chains drawn from one sample of a study of control samples from healthy donors and cancer patients. Using immunoSEQ multiplex PCR, the repertoire was profiled, and TCRdb retains in-frame clones only, with some absent. The data show roughly 170,000 clones, around 93% seen once. The source material was blood. These receptors all come from a man aged 18 to 30 in good health. CDR3s include the opening cysteine and the closing phenylalanine or tryptophan. D genes are given only for firm matches. Part of the rows lack a size; the others show once, few, many or a class for expanded clones.

cdr3_nt cdr3_aa v_call clone_size j_call d_call
TGTGCCAGCTCACCAGGGGACGGCAACGAGCAGTACTTC CASSPGDGNEQYF TRBV18 - TRBJ2-7 -
TGTGCCAGCAGCGGGACTAGCAGCACAGATACGCAGTATTTT CASSGTSSTDTQYF TRBV6-5 - TRBJ2-3 TRBD2
TGTGCCACCAGCAGAGTCAAGGTTGTCGGGGCCAACGTCCTGACTTTC CATSRVKVVGANVLTF TRBV15 - TRBJ2-6 -
TGTGCCAGCAGCCAAGAACGCGACAGGGCCTACGAGCAGTACTTC CASSQERDRAYEQYF TRBV14 - TRBJ2-7 TRBD1
TGCAGCGTACTCACCGGGACAGAAGCTTTCTTT CSVLTGTEAFF TRBV29-1 - TRBJ1-1 -
TGCGCCAGCAAGGTCAGGCTAGCGGGGGCCCCCCAAGAGACCCAGTACTTC CASKVRLAGAPQETQYF TRBV5-1 once TRBJ2-5 TRBD2
TGTGCCTGGAGCGATGGGGACCGGCCTAATGAAAAACTGTTTTTT CAWSDGDRPNEKLFF TRBV30 - TRBJ1-4 -
TGTGCCAGCAGCCAAGTCAGGACAGGAGGAAGCTCCTACGAGCAGTACTTC CASSQVRTGGSSYEQYF TRBV14 - TRBJ2-7 TRBD1
TGTGCCACCAGTGAAGGGGTAACAACTAATGAAAAACTGTTTTTT CATSEGVTTNEKLFF TRBV24-1 - TRBJ1-4 -
TGTGCCAGCAGCTTAGGGAGTATTAATGAAAAACTGTTTTTT CASSLGSINEKLFF TRBV7-9 - TRBJ1-4 -
TGCGCCAGCAGCTTAGAAGGGTCGCCCGGGGAGCTGTTTTTT CASSLEGSPGELFF TRBV5-1 - TRBJ2-2 -
TGTGCCAGCTCACGGCAGCCGAACACCGGGGAGCTGTTTTTT CASSRQPNTGELFF TRBV18 - TRBJ2-2 -
TGTGCCACCCGGGACGGGGGGAGACGTGGCTACACCTTC CATRDGGRRGYTF TRBV6-4 once TRBJ1-2 -
TGTGCCAGCTCACCAGTTTCGGGGACAGGCCATGTAAAGACCCAGTACTTC CASSPVSGTGHVKTQYF TRBV18 - TRBJ2-5 TRBD1
TGTGCCAGCAGCCAAGAGGCTGCTGAAGCTTTCTTT CASSQEAAEAFF TRBV14 - TRBJ1-1 -
TGTGCCTGGCAGTCGGGACAAGTAGATAACTATGGCTACACCTTC CAWQSGQVDNYGYTF TRBV30 - TRBJ1-2 -
TGTGCCAGCAGCTTAGATCCCGGGACAGGAAACTATGGCTACACCTTC CASSLDPGTGNYGYTF TRBV11-3 - TRBJ1-2 TRBD1
TGCGCCAGCAGCGACGGACTAGCGGGGGGGTCGGATACGCAGTATTTT CASSDGLAGGSDTQYF TRBV5-1 - TRBJ2-3 TRBD2
TGTGCCAGCAGCCGGGACAGGGACACAAGTGAGCAGTTCTTC CASSRDRDTSEQFF TRBV3-1/TRBV3-2 - TRBJ2-1 TRBD1
TGCGCCAGCAGCCAAGGCCTGTCCTACAATGAGCAGTTCTTC CASSQGLSYNEQFF TRBV4-1 - TRBJ2-1 -
TGCGCCAGCAGCTTCGGGGGAGGGGATACGCAGTATTTT CASSFGGGDTQYF TRBV5-1 once TRBJ2-3 TRBD2
TGTGCCAGCAGTGTGACGACAGGGGGCTACGAGCAGTACTTC CASSVTTGGYEQYF TRBV27 - TRBJ2-7 TRBD1
TGTGCCAGTGGGACTAGCGGGGACAATGAGCAGTTCTTC CASGTSGDNEQFF TRBV12-3/TRBV12-4 - TRBJ2-1 TRBD2
TGTGCCAGCTATCGACAGGGGGCGCCTGGGGCCAACGTCCTGACTTTC CASYRQGAPGANVLTF TRBV28 - TRBJ2-6 TRBD1
TGTGCTCAAAAGGGGGCCTCTGAGAATGAGCAGTTCTTC CAQKGASENEQFF TRBV2 - TRBJ2-1 TRBD1
TGCGCCAGCAGCCGAGGACAGGGGGCATTTGACGAGCAGTACTTC CASSRGQGAFDEQYF TRBV5-1 - TRBJ2-7 TRBD1
TGTGCCAGCAGCGCAGGGACTAGCGGGGGGATACCACAAGAGACCCAGTACTTC CASSAGTSGGIPQETQYF TRBV7-9 - TRBJ2-5 TRBD2
TGTGCCAGCAGCCAAGATCAAGGCCATCAGCCCCAGCATTTT CASSQDQGHQPQHF TRBV3-1/TRBV3-2 - TRBJ1-5 -
TGTGCCAGCAGCTTAGCGCCGGGGGGTGGCTACGAGCAGTACTTC CASSLAPGGGYEQYF TRBV7-8 - TRBJ2-7 TRBD2
TGTGCCAGTAGGCACCCAGACACTGAAGCTTTCTTT CASRHPDTEAFF TRBV19 - TRBJ1-1 -
TGTGCCAGCAGGGCACTGGGAGCCCAGCATTTT CASRALGAQHF TRBV12-3/TRBV12-4 - TRBJ1-5 -
TGTGCCAGCAGTCCTAAGCGGGGGCCTCTCAATGAGCAGTTCTTC CASSPKRGPLNEQFF TRBV6-5 - TRBJ2-1 TRBD2
TGTGCCACCAGTGACCGAGGGGGGATCAACACTGAAGCTTTCTTT CATSDRGGINTEAFF TRBV24-1 - TRBJ1-1 -
TGTGCCAGCAGCGGGGGACAGGAAGCTTTCTTT CASSGGQEAFF TRBV6-5 - TRBJ1-1 TRBD1
TGTGCCAGCAGTTACGGGACAGGTGGTGAAAAACTGTTTTTT CASSYGTGGEKLFF TRBV6-5 - TRBJ1-4 TRBD1
TGTGCCAGCAGTTTAGGGGGAAGGGGCACTGAAGCTTTCTTT CASSLGGRGTEAFF TRBV28 - TRBJ1-1 -
TGCGCCAGCAGCCAAGCGGCCGGGCAGGTCTATTCACCCCTCCACTTT CASSQAAGQVYSPLHF TRBV4-1 - TRBJ1-6 -
TGTGCCTGGAGCGGGGACAGACGAGCCTATGGCTACACCTTC CAWSGDRRAYGYTF TRBV30 - TRBJ1-2 TRBD1
TGTGCCAGTAGTATAGCGAGGACAAGGAATGAAAAACTGTTTTTT CASSIARTRNEKLFF TRBV19 - TRBJ1-4 -
TGCGCCAGCCGGAGACCCAGGACAGGGCCCTTGGGGGGGGACACTGAAGCTTTCTTT CASRRPRTGPLGGDTEAFF TRBV5-1 - TRBJ1-1 TRBD1
TGTGCCAGCAGTGAAGACTCGGCGGGACAGGGACTATACGAGCAGTACTTC CASSEDSAGQGLYEQYF TRBV2 - TRBJ2-7 TRBD1
TGCGCCAGCAGCCCGGATACGGGAACAGGGAACTATGGCTACACCTTC CASSPDTGTGNYGYTF TRBV5-1 - TRBJ1-2 -